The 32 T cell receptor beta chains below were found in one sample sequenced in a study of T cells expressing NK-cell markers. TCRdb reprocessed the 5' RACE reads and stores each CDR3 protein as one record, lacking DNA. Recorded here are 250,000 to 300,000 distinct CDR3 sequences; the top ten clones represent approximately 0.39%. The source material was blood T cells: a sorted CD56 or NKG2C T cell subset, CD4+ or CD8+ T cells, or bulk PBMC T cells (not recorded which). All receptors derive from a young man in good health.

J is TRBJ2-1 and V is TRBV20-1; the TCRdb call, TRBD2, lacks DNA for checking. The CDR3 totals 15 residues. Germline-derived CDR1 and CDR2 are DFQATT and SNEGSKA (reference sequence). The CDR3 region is CSARFWRERKNEQFF.

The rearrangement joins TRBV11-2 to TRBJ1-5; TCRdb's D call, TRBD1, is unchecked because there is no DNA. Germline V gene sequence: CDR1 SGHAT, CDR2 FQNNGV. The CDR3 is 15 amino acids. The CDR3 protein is CASSLTGASNQPQHF.

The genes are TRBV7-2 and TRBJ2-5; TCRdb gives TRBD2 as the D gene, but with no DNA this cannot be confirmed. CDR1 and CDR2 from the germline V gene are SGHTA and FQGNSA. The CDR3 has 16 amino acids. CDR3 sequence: CASSLMGRATGETQYF.

CDR3 sequence: CASSLAGTEAEKLFF. The rearrangement links TRBV5-1 to TRBJ1-4; there is no DNA to check the TCRdb D call of TRBD1. The CDR3 extends over 15 amino acids. CDR1 is SGHRS, CDR2 YFSETQ, per germline. Using reference TRBV5-1 and TRBJ1-4 for the parts outside the CDR3, the full variable domain is KAGVTQTPRYLIKTRGQQVTLSCSPISGHRSVSWYQQTPGQGLQFLFEYFSETQRNKGNFPGRFSGRQFSNSRSEMNVSTLELGDSALYLCASSLAGTEAEKLFFGSGTQLSVL.

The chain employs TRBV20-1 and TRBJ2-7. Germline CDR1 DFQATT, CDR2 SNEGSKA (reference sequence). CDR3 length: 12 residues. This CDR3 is CSALPDSYEQYF.

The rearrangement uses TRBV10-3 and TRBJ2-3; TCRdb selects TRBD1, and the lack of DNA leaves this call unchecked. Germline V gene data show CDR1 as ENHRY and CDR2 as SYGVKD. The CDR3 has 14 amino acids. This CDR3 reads CAISVTGVGDTQYF.

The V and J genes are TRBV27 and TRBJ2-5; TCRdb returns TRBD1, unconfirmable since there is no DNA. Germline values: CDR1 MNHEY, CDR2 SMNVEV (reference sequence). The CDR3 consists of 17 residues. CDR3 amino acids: CASSGQGRGMREETQYF.

The CDR3 loop is CASTIAGGGYNEQFF. The gene calls are TRBV25-1 and TRBJ2-1; the D call of TRBD2 rests on TCRdb alone, since no DNA is present to check it. Germline CDR1 and CDR2: MGHDK and SYGVNS. The CDR3 extends over 15 amino acids.

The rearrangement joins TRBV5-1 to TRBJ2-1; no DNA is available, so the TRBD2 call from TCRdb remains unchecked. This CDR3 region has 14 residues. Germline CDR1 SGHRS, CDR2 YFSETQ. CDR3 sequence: CASSQRTRGNEQFF.

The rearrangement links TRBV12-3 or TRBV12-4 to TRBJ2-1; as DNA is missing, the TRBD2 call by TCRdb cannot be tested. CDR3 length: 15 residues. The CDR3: CASTLEGGPVNEQFF.

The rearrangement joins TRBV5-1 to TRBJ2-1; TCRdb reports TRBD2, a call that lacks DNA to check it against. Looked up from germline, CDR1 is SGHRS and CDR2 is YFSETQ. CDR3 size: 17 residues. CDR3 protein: CASSSTISGKSYNEQFF.

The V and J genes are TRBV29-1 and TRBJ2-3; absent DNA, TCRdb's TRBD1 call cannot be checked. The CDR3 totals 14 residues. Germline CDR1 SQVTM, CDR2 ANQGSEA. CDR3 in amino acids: CSVRDRLSTDTQYF.

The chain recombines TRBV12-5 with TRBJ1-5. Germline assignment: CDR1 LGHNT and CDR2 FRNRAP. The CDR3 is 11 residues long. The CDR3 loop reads CASGDNQPQHF.

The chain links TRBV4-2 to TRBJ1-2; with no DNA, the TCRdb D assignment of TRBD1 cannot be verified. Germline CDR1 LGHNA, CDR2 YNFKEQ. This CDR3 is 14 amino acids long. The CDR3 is CASSQETGYGGYTF.

CDR3 in amino acids: CSARDGRSSYNSPLHF. The chain is built from TRBV20-1 and TRBJ1-6; TCRdb gives TRBD1 as the D gene, but with no DNA this cannot be confirmed. Germline lookup yields CDR1 DFQATT and CDR2 SNEGSKA (reference sequence). The CDR3 is made up of 16 amino acids.

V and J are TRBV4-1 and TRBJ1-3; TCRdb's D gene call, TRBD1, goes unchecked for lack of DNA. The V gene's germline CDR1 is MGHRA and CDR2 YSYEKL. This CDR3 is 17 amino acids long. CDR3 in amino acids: CASSQDGHNPPGNTIYF.

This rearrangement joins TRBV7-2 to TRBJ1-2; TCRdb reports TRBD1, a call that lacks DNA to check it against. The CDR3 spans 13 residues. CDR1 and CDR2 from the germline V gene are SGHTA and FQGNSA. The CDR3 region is CASSPGLNYGYTF.

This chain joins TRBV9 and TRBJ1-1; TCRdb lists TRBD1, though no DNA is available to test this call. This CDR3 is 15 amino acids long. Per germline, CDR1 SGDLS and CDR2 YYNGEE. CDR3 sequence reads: CASSSQTGMNTEAFF.

CDR3 amino acids: CSARDHLGISNQPQHF. The chain uses TRBV20-1 and TRBJ1-5. The germline gives CDR1 DFQATT, CDR2 SNEGSKA (reference sequence). The CDR3 is made up of 16 amino acids.

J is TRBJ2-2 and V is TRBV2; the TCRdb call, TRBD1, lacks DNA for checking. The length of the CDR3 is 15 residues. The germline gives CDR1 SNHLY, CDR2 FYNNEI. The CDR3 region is CASSGGTENTGELFF.

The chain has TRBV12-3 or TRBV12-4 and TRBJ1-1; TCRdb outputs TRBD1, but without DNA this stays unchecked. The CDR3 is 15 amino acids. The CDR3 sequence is CASSPNRVGRTEAFF.

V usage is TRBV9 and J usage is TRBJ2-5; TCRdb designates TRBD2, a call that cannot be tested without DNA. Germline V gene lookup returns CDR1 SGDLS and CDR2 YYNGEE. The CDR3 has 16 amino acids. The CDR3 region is CASSLGTSARGETQYF.

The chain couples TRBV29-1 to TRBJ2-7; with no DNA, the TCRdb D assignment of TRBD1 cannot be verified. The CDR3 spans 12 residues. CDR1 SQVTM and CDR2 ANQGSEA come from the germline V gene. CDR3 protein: CSVGQDSYEQYF.

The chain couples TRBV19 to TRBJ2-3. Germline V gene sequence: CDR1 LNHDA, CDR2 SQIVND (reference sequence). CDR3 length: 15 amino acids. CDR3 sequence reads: CASSIQDVSTDTQYF.

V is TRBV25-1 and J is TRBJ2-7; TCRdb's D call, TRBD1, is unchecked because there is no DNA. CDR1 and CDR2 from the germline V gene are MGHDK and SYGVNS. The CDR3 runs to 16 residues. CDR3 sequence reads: CASSDRNRALSYEQYF.

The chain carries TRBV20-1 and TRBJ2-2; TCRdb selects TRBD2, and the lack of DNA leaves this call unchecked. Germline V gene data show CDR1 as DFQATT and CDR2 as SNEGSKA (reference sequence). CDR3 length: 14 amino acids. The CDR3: CSAGASGRAGELFF.

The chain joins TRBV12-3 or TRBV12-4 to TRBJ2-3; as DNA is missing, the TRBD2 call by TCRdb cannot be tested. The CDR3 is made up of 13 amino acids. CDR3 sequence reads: CAGRRGRKDTQYF.

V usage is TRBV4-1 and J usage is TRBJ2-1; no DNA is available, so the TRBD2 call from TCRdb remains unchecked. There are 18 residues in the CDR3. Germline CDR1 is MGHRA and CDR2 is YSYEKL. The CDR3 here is CASSQVLLAGRNYNEQFF.

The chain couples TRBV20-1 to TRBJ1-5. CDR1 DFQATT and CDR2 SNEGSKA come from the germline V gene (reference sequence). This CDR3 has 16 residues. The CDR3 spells CSAREIGDTSNQPQHF.

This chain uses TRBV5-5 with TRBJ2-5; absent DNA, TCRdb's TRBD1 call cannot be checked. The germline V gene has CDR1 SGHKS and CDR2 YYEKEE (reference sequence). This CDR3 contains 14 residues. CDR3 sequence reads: CASSLPGAKETQYF.

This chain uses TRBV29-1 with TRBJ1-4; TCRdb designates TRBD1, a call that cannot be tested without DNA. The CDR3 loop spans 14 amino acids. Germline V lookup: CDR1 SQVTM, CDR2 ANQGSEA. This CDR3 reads CSVRKGAGSEKLFF.

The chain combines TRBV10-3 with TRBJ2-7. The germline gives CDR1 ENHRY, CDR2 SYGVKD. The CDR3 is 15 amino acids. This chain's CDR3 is CAISESRREVAEQYF.